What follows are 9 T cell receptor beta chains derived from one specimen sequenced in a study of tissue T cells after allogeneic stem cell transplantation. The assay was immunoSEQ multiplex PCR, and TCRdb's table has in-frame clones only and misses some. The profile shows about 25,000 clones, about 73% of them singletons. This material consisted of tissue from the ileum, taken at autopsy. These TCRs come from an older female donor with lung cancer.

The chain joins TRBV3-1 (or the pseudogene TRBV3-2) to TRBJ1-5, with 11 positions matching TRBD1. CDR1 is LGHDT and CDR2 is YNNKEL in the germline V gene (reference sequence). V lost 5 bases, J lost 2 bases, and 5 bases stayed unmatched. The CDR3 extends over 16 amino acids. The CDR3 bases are TGTGCCAGCAGCGGACAGGGGGCGCGGGGCAATCAGCCCCAGCATTTT. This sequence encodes CASSGQGARGNQPQHF.

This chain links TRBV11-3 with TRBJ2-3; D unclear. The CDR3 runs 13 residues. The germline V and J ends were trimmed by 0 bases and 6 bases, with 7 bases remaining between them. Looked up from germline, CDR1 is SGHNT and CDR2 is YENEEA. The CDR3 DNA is TGTGCCAGCAGCTTAGAGGGGTCGGATACGCAGTATTTT. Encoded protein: CASSLEGSDTQYF.

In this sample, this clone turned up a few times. The DNA for the CDR3 is TGTGCCAGCAGCACTGGAGGGAACACTGAAGCTTTCTTT. It specifies CASSTGGNTEAFF. The genes are TRBV3-1 (or the pseudogene TRBV3-2) and TRBJ1-1; no definite D call. The germline V gene has CDR1 LGHDT and CDR2 YNNKEL (reference sequence). Trimming took 5 bases from V and 1 from J, leaving 8 bases between them. CDR3 length: 13 amino acids.

CDR3 in amino acids: CASSQDGLADSTDTQYF. Written as DNA, the CDR3 is TGTGCCAGCAGCCAAGATGGACTAGCGGACAGCACAGATACGCAGTATTTT. This chain connects TRBV14 to TRBJ2-3, with 10 bases aligning to TRBD2. The germline gives CDR1 SGHDN, CDR2 FVKESK. This CDR3 contains 17 residues. Germline trimming cut 0 bases from V and 0 bases from J; bases unmatched to any gene: 3.

CDR3 in amino acids: CASTPTGGIYEQYF. CDR3 nucleotide sequence: TGTGCCAGTACCCCGACAGGGGGCATCTACGAGCAGTACTTC. The rearrangement uses TRBV19 and TRBJ2-7, with TRBD1 matching 10 bases. Germline values: CDR1 LNHDA, CDR2 SQIVND (reference sequence). V lost 7 bases, J lost 3 bases, and 6 bases stayed unmatched. The CDR3 extends over 14 amino acids.

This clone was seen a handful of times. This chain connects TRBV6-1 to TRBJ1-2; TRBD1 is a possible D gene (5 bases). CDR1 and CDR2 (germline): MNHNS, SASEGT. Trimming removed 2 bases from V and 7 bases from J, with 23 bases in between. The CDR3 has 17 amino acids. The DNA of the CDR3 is TGTGCCAGCAGTGAACAATTCTTTGGGGACGGACGAATTGGCTACACCTTC. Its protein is CASSEQFFGDGRIGYTF.

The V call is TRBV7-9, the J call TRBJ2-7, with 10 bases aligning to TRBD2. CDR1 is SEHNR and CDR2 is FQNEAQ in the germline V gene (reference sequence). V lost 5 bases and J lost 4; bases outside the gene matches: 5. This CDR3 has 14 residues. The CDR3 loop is CASSGSGRGYEQYF. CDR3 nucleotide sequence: TGTGCCAGCAGCGGAAGCGGGAGGGGATACGAGCAGTACTTC.

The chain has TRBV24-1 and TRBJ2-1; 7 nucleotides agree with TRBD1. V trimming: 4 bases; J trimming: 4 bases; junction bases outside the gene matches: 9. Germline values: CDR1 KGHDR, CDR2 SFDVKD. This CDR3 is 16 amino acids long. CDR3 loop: CATSDHRGQPYNEQFF. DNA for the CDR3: TGTGCCACCAGTGACCACCGGGGACAGCCGTACAATGAGCAGTTCTTC.

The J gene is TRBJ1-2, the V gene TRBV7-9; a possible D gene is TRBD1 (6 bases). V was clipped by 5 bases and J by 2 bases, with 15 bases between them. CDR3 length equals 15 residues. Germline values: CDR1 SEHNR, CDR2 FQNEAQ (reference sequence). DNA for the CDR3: TGTGCCAGCAGCCGTGGGGGAACAGGGAACTATGGCTACACCTTC. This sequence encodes CASSRGGTGNYGYTF.